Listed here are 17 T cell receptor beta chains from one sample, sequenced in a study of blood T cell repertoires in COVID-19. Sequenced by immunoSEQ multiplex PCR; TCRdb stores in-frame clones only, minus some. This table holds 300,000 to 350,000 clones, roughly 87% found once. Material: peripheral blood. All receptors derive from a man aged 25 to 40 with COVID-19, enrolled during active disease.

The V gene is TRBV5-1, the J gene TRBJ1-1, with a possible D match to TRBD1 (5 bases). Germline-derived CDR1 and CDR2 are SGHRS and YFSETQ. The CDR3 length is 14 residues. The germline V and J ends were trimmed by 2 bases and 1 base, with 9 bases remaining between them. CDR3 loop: CASSFGGPNTEAFF. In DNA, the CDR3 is TGCGCCAGCAGCTTCGGGGGACCGAACACTGAAGCTTTCTTT.

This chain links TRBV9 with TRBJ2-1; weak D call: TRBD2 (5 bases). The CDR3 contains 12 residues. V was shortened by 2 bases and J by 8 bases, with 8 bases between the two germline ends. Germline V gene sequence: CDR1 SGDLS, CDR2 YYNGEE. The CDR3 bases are TGTGCCAGCAGCGTCGGGGTGGATGAGCAGTTCTTC. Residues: CASSVGVDEQFF.

The CDR3 DNA is TGTGCCAGCAGCCAAGTCTACTACGAGCAGTACTTC. Translating gives CASSQVYYEQYF. The chain links TRBV3-1 (or the pseudogene TRBV3-2) to TRBJ2-7; the D is unclear. V dropped 1 base and J dropped 3 bases, with 4 bases sitting between them. Germline loops: CDR1 LGHDT, CDR2 YNNKEL (reference sequence). The CDR3 consists of 12 residues.

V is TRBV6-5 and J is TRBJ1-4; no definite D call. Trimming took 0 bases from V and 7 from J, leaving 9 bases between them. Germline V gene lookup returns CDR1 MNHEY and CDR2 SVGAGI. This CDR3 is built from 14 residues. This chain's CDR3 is CASSYSFSGEKLFF. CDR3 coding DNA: TGTGCCAGCAGTTACTCGTTTTCGGGTGAAAAACTGTTTTTT.

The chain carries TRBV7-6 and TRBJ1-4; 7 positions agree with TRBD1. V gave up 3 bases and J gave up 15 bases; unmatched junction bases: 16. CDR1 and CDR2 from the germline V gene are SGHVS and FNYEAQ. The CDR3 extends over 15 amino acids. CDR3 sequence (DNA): TGTGCCAGCAGCTTCTTCTTGAGGCAGGGGGAAGGATTGTTTTTT. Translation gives CASSFFLRQGEGLFF.

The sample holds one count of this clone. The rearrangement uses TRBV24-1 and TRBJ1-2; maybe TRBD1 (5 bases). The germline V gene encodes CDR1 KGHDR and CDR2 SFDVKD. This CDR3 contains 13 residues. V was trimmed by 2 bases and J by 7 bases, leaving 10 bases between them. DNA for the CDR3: TGTGCCACCAGTGATTCTGGAAGGGGTGGCTACACCTTC. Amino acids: CATSDSGRGGYTF.

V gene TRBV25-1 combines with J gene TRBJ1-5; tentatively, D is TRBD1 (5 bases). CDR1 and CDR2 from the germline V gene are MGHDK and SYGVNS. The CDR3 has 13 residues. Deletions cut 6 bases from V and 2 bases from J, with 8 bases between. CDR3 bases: TGTGCCAGCAGCAGGGAGGGCAATCAGCCCCAGCATTTT. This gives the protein CASSREGNQPQHF. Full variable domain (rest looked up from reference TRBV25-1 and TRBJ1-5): EADIYQTPRYLVIGTGKKITLECSQTMGHDKMYWYQQDPGMELHLIHYSYGVNSTEKGDLSSESTVSRIRTEHFPLTLESARPSHTSQYLCASSREGNQPQHFGDGTRLSIL.

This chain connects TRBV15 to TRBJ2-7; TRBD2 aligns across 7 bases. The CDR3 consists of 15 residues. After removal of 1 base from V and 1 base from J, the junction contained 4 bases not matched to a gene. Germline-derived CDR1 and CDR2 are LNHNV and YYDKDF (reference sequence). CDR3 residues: CATSRGPGLSYEQYF. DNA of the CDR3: TGTGCCACCAGCAGAGGGCCGGGACTATCCTACGAGCAGTACTTC.

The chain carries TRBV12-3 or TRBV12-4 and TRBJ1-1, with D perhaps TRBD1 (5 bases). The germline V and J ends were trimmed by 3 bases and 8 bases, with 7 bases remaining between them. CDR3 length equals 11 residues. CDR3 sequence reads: CASSFRGEAFF. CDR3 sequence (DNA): TGTGCCAGCAGTTTCCGGGGGGAAGCTTTCTTT.

CDR3: CASSLDGTYEQYF. CDR3 nucleotides: TGTGCCAGCAGTTTGGACGGGACCTACGAGCAGTACTTC. This chain uses TRBV11-1 with TRBJ2-7, with D possibly being TRBD2 (5 bases). This CDR3 comprises 13 residues. V lost 6 bases and J 2 bases, leaving 11 bases between the germline ends. The germline gives CDR1 SGHAT, CDR2 FQDESV (reference sequence).

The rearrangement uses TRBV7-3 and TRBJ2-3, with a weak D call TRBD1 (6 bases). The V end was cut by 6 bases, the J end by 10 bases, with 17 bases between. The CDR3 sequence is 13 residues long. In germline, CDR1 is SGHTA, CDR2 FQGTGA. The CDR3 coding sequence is TGTGCCAGCAGTGCCCCCAGGGGCCCCCCGCAGTATTTT. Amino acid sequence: CASSAPRGPPQYF.

CDR3 residues: CASSRQGAGTRGYTF. CDR3 coding DNA: TGTGCCAGCAGTCGACAGGGGGCTGGAACTCGGGGCTACACCTTC. The genes are TRBV6-2 or TRBV6-3 and TRBJ1-2; TRBD1 agrees at 10 bases. Germline V gene sequence: CDR1 MNHEY, CDR2 SVGEGT. The CDR3 spans 15 residues. Trimming removed 5 bases from V and 8 bases from J; junction bases left unmatched: 11.

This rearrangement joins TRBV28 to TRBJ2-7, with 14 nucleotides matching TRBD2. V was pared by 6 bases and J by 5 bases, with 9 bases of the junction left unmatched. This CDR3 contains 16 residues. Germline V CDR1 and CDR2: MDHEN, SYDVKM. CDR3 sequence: CASSPPRLAGGNEQYF. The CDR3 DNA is TGTGCCAGCAGCCCCCCCAGACTAGCGGGAGGGAACGAGCAGTACTTC.

In DNA, the CDR3 is TGTGCCAGCAGCGTAGATAGACAGATGAACACTGAAGCTTTCTTT. This encodes CASSVDRQMNTEAFF. The rearrangement links TRBV9 to TRBJ1-1, with D possibly TRBD1 on 5 matching bases. CDR1 and CDR2 from the germline V gene are SGDLS and YYNGEE. There are 15 residues in the CDR3. Trimming left V 0 bases short and J 0 bases short, with 9 bases between.

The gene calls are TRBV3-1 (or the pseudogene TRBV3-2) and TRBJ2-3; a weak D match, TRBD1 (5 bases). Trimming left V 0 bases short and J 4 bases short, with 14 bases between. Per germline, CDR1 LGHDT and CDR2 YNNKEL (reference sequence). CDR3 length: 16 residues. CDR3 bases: TGTGCCAGCAGCCAAGAGCTCAGGGTAAGCCCAGATACGCAGTATTTT. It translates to CASSQELRVSPDTQYF.

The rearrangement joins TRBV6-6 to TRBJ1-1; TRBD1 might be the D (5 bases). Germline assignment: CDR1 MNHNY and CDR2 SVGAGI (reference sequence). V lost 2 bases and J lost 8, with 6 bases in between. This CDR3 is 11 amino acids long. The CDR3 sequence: CASSYDSEAFF. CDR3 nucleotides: TGTGCCAGCAGTTACGACAGCGAAGCTTTCTTT.

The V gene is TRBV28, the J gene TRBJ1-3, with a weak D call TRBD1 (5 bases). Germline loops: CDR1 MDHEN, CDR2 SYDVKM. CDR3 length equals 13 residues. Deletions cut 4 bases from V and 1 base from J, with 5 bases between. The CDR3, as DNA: TGTGCCAGCAGTTACAGGTCTGGAAACACCATATATTTT. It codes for CASSYRSGNTIYF.